This T cell receptor (beta chain) was profiled in a study of a mutant IDH1 vaccine in newly diagnosed glioma. The overall study: Before enrollment, patients got radiotherapy alone, temozolomide alone, or mostly the combination.

As to this clone: The antigen is undetermined.

As for time point: week 47, end of study. The vaccine gave 300 ug of a 20-mer mutant IDH1 peptide subcutaneously per dose. Eight vaccinations were given in weeks 1, 3, 5, 7, 11, 15, 19 and 23. In every donor, the tumor was a new WHO grade 3 or 4 IDH1-mutant, ATRX-lost astrocytoma. Trimming removed 8 bases from V and 1 base from J; junction bases left unmatched: 10. The CDR3 runs to 17 residues. The V gene's germline CDR1 is SEHNR and CDR2 FQNEAQ (reference sequence). Repertoires were generated with immunoSEQ multiplex PCR, while TCRdb's copy carries only in-frame clones and drops some. Of 40,000 to 45,000 clones in the sample, approximately 80% were seen once.

The chain carries TRBV7-9 and TRBJ2-2; 10 nucleotides line up with TRBD2. Material: PBMCs, obtained from a glioma patient whose treatment included an IDH1 peptide vaccine. The receptor comes from a man aged 18 to 29 with glioma. Some clones in this sample may be carry-over from other donors' samples. DNA of the CDR3: TGTGCCAGCTCGCGAGAAATAGCGGGGGGGAACACCGGGGAGCTGTTTTTT. This gives the protein CASSREIAGGNTGELFF. The full variable domain, rest sourced from reference TRBV7-9 and TRBJ2-2, is DTGVSQNPRHKITKRGQNVTFRCDPISEHNRLYWYRQTLGQGPEFLTYFQNEAQLEKSRLLSDRFSAERPKGSFSTLEIQRTEQGDSAMYLCASSREIAGGNTGELFFGEGSRLTVL.